A single sample gave rise to the 22 T cell receptor beta chains below, sequenced in a study of cytomegalovirus exposure and HLA in healthy donors. In the PCR, 60 Vbeta and 13 Jbeta primers were used. Assay used: immunoSEQ multiplex PCR; TCRdb lists only in-frame clones, some missing. This sample has around 170,000 clones, with around 86% found just once. Sequences were obtained from PBMCs. These receptors were obtained from a woman aged 18-29 years in good health and CMV-seronegative.

This clone was counted once. The gene calls are TRBV7-9 and TRBJ2-7, with 9 nucleotides matching TRBD2. Looked up from germline, CDR1 is SEHNR and CDR2 is FQNEAQ (reference sequence). The CDR3 runs to 17 residues. The V gene end was trimmed by 5 bases and the J gene end by 0 bases; junction bases not matched to a gene: 11. CDR3 residues: CASSPTGLAMSSYEQYF. The CDR3 DNA is TGTGCCAGCAGCCCGACTGGACTAGCGATGAGCTCCTACGAGCAGTACTTC.

This sequence joins TRBV5-6 and TRBJ1-5; D is undetermined. With 4 bases removed from V and 1 base from J, the gap between germline ends came to 9 bases. Per the germline V gene, CDR1 is SGHDT and CDR2 is YYEEEE. This CDR3 region has 14 residues. CDR3 DNA sequence: TGTGCCAGCAGCCCTGCGCGGAGCAATCAGCCCCAGCATTTT. Its translation is CASSPARSNQPQHF.

The chain employs TRBV6-4 and TRBJ2-3; 7 bases agree with TRBD2. CDR1 MRHNA and CDR2 SNTAGT come from the germline V gene. Trimming took 2 bases from V and 4 from J; bases not matched to a gene: 3. The CDR3 has 14 amino acids. The CDR3 DNA sequence: TGTGCCAGCAGTGACCGGGGGAGGGCAGATACGCAGTATTTT. It yields the protein CASSDRGRADTQYF.

The chain is built from TRBV27 and TRBJ2-1; 7 positions match TRBD2. Germline V lookup: CDR1 MNHEY, CDR2 SMNVEV (reference sequence). The CDR3 is 15 residues long. The trim removed 6 bases at V and 2 bases at J, leaving 7 bases unmatched. The CDR3 is CASRPMTSPYNEQFF. The CDR3 DNA follows: TGTGCCAGCAGGCCTATGACTAGCCCCTACAATGAGCAGTTCTTC.

This rearrangement joins TRBV25-1 to TRBJ1-2, with 9 bases fitting TRBD1. Germline assignment: CDR1 MGHDK and CDR2 SYGVNS. V lost 3 bases, J lost 7 bases, and 6 bases stayed unmatched. The CDR3 totals 14 residues. CDR3 in amino acids: CASSEGDRDGGYTF. The DNA for the CDR3 is TGTGCCAGCAGTGAGGGGGACAGGGATGGTGGCTACACCTTC.

The chain employs TRBV5-1 and TRBJ2-7, with D maybe TRBD2 (6 bases). Deletions cut 0 bases from V and 6 bases from J, with 13 bases between. The CDR3 spans 14 residues. Germline values: CDR1 SGHRS, CDR2 YFSETQ. CDR3 coding DNA: TGCGCCAGCAGCTTGGCCCCCTCTAGCGCCGAGCAGTACTTC. Amino acid sequence: CASSLAPSSAEQYF.

This clone was detected once. The V gene is TRBV5-1, the J gene TRBJ2-3; 8 bases align to TRBD1. The germline V gene encodes CDR1 SGHRS and CDR2 YFSETQ. CDR3 size: 14 residues. Trimming removed 7 bases from V and 2 bases from J; junction bases left unmatched: 6. CDR3: CASSQGGITDTQYF. CDR3 nucleotide sequence: TGCGCCAGCTCACAGGGGGGAATCACAGATACGCAGTATTTT.

This chain uses TRBV28 with TRBJ2-4; 8 bases are a match to TRBD2. The CDR3 consists of 16 residues. CDR1 is MDHEN, CDR2 SYDVKM, per germline. The ends lost 8 bases at V and 2 bases at J; junction bases unmatched: 11. Here the CDR3 reads CASDGGASLSKNIQYF. Here the CDR3 DNA reads TGTGCCAGCGACGGGGGGGCTAGCTTGTCCAAAAACATTCAGTACTTC.

This sequence joins TRBV4-1 and TRBJ2-5, with 7 positions matching TRBD1. Losses at the gene ends were 1 base for V and 5 bases for J; bases not matched to a gene: 13. Germline values: CDR1 MGHRA, CDR2 YSYEKL. The CDR3 has 17 amino acids. The CDR3 loop is CASSQVDREGWDETQYF. The CDR3 region has the DNA TGCGCCAGCAGCCAAGTCGACAGGGAAGGGTGGGATGAGACCCAGTACTTC.

This sequence joins TRBV5-1 and TRBJ1-3, with D possibly TRBD1 on 6 matching bases. The V end lost 0 bases, the J end lost 2 bases, and 12 bases lay between the germline ends. CDR1 SGHRS and CDR2 YFSETQ come from the germline V gene. The length of the CDR3 is 16 residues. This chain's CDR3 is CASSLGQGRAGNTIYF. The CDR3 DNA sequence: TGCGCCAGCAGCTTGGGCCAGGGGAGAGCTGGAAACACCATATATTTT.

The table lists this clone with a few counts. V is TRBV10-2 and J is TRBJ2-6; 8 bases fit TRBD1. Per the germline V gene, CDR1 is WSHSY and CDR2 is SAAADI. This CDR3 contains 16 residues. J lost 4 bases, V lost 8 bases, and 10 bases had no gene match. The CDR3 DNA follows: TGCGCCAGCGGAGACAGGGGCTCCCTGGGGGCCAACGTCCTGACTTTC. Its translation is CASGDRGSLGANVLTF.

The chain recombines TRBV19 with TRBJ2-2, with 8 positions matching TRBD2. Looked up from germline, CDR1 is LNHDA and CDR2 is SQIVND (reference sequence). Germline trimming cut 7 bases from V and 5 bases from J; bases unmatched to any gene: 9. The CDR3 totals 15 residues. The CDR3 is CASMVSGVRTGELFF. The DNA for the CDR3 is TGTGCCAGTATGGTTAGCGGGGTACGGACCGGGGAGCTGTTTTTT. Combining the CDR3 with reference TRBV19 and TRBJ2-2 gives the whole variable domain DGGITQSPKYLFRKEGQNVTLSCEQNLNHDAMYWYRQDPGQGLRLIYYSQIVNDFQKGDIAEGYSVSREKKESFPLTVTSAQKNPTAFYLCASMVSGVRTGELFFGEGSRLTVL.

The chain couples TRBV6-5 to TRBJ1-3; D not certain. V lost 6 bases, J lost 2 bases, and 11 bases lay in between. The CDR3 covers 14 residues. The germline V gene encodes CDR1 MNHEY and CDR2 SVGAGI. In nucleotides, the CDR3 is TGTGCCAGCAGCCCGGAGGCAGCTGGAAACACCATATATTTT. Its protein is CASSPEAAGNTIYF.

The chain uses TRBV4-1 and TRBJ2-1; 13 bases line up with TRBD2. The ends lost 4 bases at V and 8 bases at J; junction bases unmatched: 5. This CDR3 contains 15 residues. Germline assignment: CDR1 MGHRA and CDR2 YSYEKL. The CDR3, as DNA: TGCGCCAGCAGCCCTACTAGCGGGAGGGGGGATGAGCAGTTCTTC. The encoded protein is CASSPTSGRGDEQFF.

This chain connects TRBV12-2 to TRBJ1-5; the table assigns TRBD1, which was not confirmed against the DNA. TRBV12-2 is a pseudogene. The CDR3 loop spans 19 amino acids. The DNA of the CDR3 is TGTGCAAGTCGCTTCCCCCGGGACACCAAGGGAGCCAACAATCAGCCCCAGCATTTT. As protein: CASRFPRDTKGANNQPQHF.

The chain uses TRBV28 and TRBJ2-7; 11 bases fit TRBD1. Germline V gene sequence: CDR1 MDHEN, CDR2 SYDVKM. V dropped 6 bases and J dropped 4; count of bases not matched to a gene: 14. This CDR3 is built from 17 residues. The CDR3 spells CASRPGQGVLRGYEQYF. CDR3 DNA sequence: TGTGCCAGCAGACCGGGACAGGGGGTCTTACGGGGTTACGAGCAGTACTTC.

The V gene is TRBV7-9, the J gene TRBJ2-1; 9 nucleotides match TRBD1. Germline V lookup: CDR1 SEHNR, CDR2 FQNEAQ (reference sequence). The CDR3 runs 15 residues. V was pared by 3 bases and J by 9 bases, with 9 bases of the junction left unmatched. The CDR3 region has the DNA TGTGCCAGCAGCTTTGGGACAGGGCCACAATTTGAGCAGTTCTTC. This translates into CASSFGTGPQFEQFF. The complete variable domain, with remaining parts taken from reference TRBV7-9 and TRBJ2-1, reads DTGVSQNPRHKITKRGQNVTFRCDPISEHNRLYWYRQTLGQGPEFLTYFQNEAQLEKSRLLSDRFSAERPKGSFSTLEIQRTEQGDSAMYLCASSFGTGPQFEQFFGPGTRLTVL.

The rearrangement links TRBV10-3 to TRBJ2-1, with 7 bases identical to TRBD1. Germline V lookup: CDR1 ENHRY, CDR2 SYGVKD. V trimming: 3 bases; J trimming: 0 bases; junction bases outside the gene matches: 2. This CDR3 is 15 amino acids long. DNA of the CDR3: TGTGCCATCAGTGAAGGGGGCAGCTCCTACAATGAGCAGTTCTTC. Translation: CAISEGGSSYNEQFF.

This clone turned up a few times. The chain combines TRBV9 with TRBJ2-1, with D perhaps TRBD2 (6 bases). Per germline, CDR1 SGDLS and CDR2 YYNGEE. V lost 3 bases and J lost 10, with 26 bases in between. CDR3 length: 17 residues. Written as DNA, the CDR3 is TGTGCCAGCAGCGGATTGCGACTAGGGGTAAGCCCTGGGGAGCAGTTCTTC. This encodes CASSGLRLGVSPGEQFF.

This rearrangement joins TRBV12-5 to TRBJ1-5; possibly TRBD1 for D (6 bases). The CDR3 covers 15 residues. Germline loops: CDR1 LGHNT, CDR2 FRNRAP. V lost 1 base and J 2 bases, leaving 9 bases between the germline ends. CDR3 coding DNA: TGTGCTAGTGGTTTGGGACAGGAGGGCAATCAGCCCCAGCATTTT. The encoded protein is CASGLGQEGNQPQHF.

J is TRBJ1-5 and V is TRBV28; D gene ambiguous. The germline V and J ends were trimmed by 1 base and 0 bases, with 10 bases remaining between them. This CDR3 comprises 16 residues. CDR1 and CDR2 from the germline V gene are MDHEN and SYDVKM. The CDR3 is CASSLFSRSSNQPQHF. The CDR3 nucleotides are TGTGCCAGCAGTTTATTTTCCCGGAGTAGCAATCAGCCCCAGCATTTT.

This clone occurred once. The rearrangement links TRBV29-1 to TRBJ1-1; no clear D. Germline CDR1 is SQVTM and CDR2 is ANQGSEA. The CDR3 has 15 amino acids. V was pared by 4 bases and J by 0 bases, with 15 bases between. This chain's CDR3 is CSVVPPAFMNTEAFF. The CDR3 coding sequence is TGCAGCGTTGTCCCTCCAGCGTTTATGAACACTGAAGCTTTCTTT.